The 9 T cell receptor beta chains given below trace back to one sample, sequenced in a study of blood T cell repertoires in COVID-19. Sequenced by immunoSEQ multiplex PCR; TCRdb stores in-frame clones only, minus some. The sample has 65,000 to 85,000 clones, around 87% seen once. Sequencing used peripheral blood. The origin of the receptors is a woman younger than 30 with acute or convalescent COVID-19.

This clone was found a few times. This rearrangement joins TRBV28 to TRBJ1-1; TRBD1 might be the D (5 bases). The V gene's germline CDR1 is MDHEN and CDR2 SYDVKM. V was clipped by 6 bases and J by 5 bases, with 16 bases between them. CDR3 length equals 14 residues. The DNA for the CDR3 is TGTGCCAGCAGAACTCTATCAGGGAAAACTGAAGCTTTCTTT. Its protein is CASRTLSGKTEAFF.

J is TRBJ1-2 and V is TRBV28; 7 nucleotides agree with TRBD1. The germline V gene has CDR1 MDHEN and CDR2 SYDVKM. V gave up 7 bases and J gave up 8 bases; unmatched junction bases: 10. This CDR3 region has 13 residues. CDR3 nucleotide sequence: TGTGCCAGCACGGGACAGAACTATAGGGGCTACACCTTC. This gives the protein CASTGQNYRGYTF.

The V and J genes are TRBV3-1 (or the pseudogene TRBV3-2) and TRBJ1-6; D gene unclear. Per the germline V gene, CDR1 is LGHDT and CDR2 is YNNKEL (reference sequence). CDR3 length: 12 residues. The V gene lost 2 bases and the J gene lost 7 bases, with 3 bases spanning the gap. CDR3 sequence: CASSQTNSPLHF. CDR3 bases: TGTGCCAGCAGCCAAACAAATTCACCCCTCCACTTT.

The CDR3 sequence: CASSLGYVLDTIYF. The CDR3 DNA reads as TGTGCCAGCAGCTTGGGCTATGTGTTAGACACCATATATTTT. This sequence joins TRBV5-6 and TRBJ1-3; no clear D. This CDR3 is 14 amino acids long. V lost 0 bases, J lost 8 bases, and 12 bases lay in between. Germline V CDR1 and CDR2: SGHDT, YYEEEE. The full variable domain, in which reference TRBV5-6 and TRBJ1-3 provide the parts outside the CDR3, is DAGVTQSPTHLIKTRGQQVTLRCSPKSGHDTVSWYQQALGQGPQFIFQYYEEEERQRGNFPDRFSGHQFPNYSSELNVNALLLGDSALYLCASSLGYVLDTIYFGEGSWLTVV.

The rearrangement uses TRBV11-2 and TRBJ1-4; D unclear. The germline V gene has CDR1 SGHAT and CDR2 FQNNGV. V was clipped by 0 bases and J by 6 bases, with 5 bases between them. The CDR3 extends over 13 amino acids. CDR3 sequence: CASSLDTYEKLFF. The CDR3 nucleotides are TGTGCCAGCAGCTTAGATACTTATGAAAAACTGTTTTTT.

This chain links TRBV5-1 with TRBJ2-1; perhaps TRBD2 as D (6 bases). The CDR3 totals 12 residues. CDR1 and CDR2 from the germline V gene are SGHRS and YFSETQ. Trimming removed 3 bases from V and 6 bases from J, with 7 bases in between. CDR3 sequence: CASSWDFNEQFF. The CDR3 region has the DNA TGCGCCAGCAGCTGGGACTTCAATGAGCAGTTCTTC.

This chain connects TRBV30 to TRBJ1-4; a possible D gene is TRBD1 (5 bases). The CDR3 has 13 residues. The germline gives CDR1 GTSNPN, CDR2 SVGIG (reference sequence). V was pared by 4 bases and J by 6 bases, with 12 bases between. CDR3 residues: CAWTSGNYEKLFF. The CDR3 DNA sequence: TGTGCCTGGACCTCAGGGAATTATGAAAAACTGTTTTTT.

This chain uses TRBV4-1 with TRBJ2-2; D unclear. The V gene lost 3 bases and the J gene lost 7 bases, with 3 bases spanning the gap. The CDR3 covers 11 residues. Germline CDR1 reads MGHRA; CDR2 reads YSYEKL. The CDR3 bases are TGCGCCAGCAGCCAGTACGGGGAGCTGTTTTTT. This codes for CASSQYGELFF.

The chain carries TRBV10-3 and TRBJ2-1, with a weak D call TRBD2 (5 bases). This CDR3 spans 13 amino acids. The germline V gene encodes CDR1 ENHRY and CDR2 SYGVKD. V lost 5 bases and J 8 bases, leaving 13 bases between the germline ends. DNA of the CDR3: TGTGCCATCAGTCTCGGGAAGGACCATGAGCAGTTCTTC. It encodes CAISLGKDHEQFF.